The 15 T cell receptor beta chains presented below share a single source sample, sequenced in a study of T-cell memory formation after mild COVID-19. One entry per CDR3 protein, called by TCRdb with MiXCR from the 5' RACE reads. This table has hundreds of thousands of distinct CDR3 sequences, about a fifth appearing once. What was sequenced was PBMCs or a T cell subset sorted from them (not recorded which). These receptors were collected from an adult woman who had mild COVID-19 (a few samples of this study predate the infection). Cell type and time point are not known.

The chain couples TRBV4-3 to TRBJ1-5; no reliable D call. V was trimmed by 2 bases and J by 4 bases, leaving 12 bases between them. Germline lookup yields CDR1 LGHNA and CDR2 YSLEER. The CDR3 runs to 15 residues. The CDR3 coding sequence is TGCGCCAGCAGCCAACTGTCCGTGCAAAATCAGCCCCAGCATTTT. Amino acids: CASSQLSVQNQPQHF.

The chain carries TRBV3-1 and TRBJ2-2; unclear D gene. The CDR3 runs 14 residues. V was pared by 4 bases and J by 4 bases, with 10 bases between. Germline V gene sequence: CDR1 LGHDT, CDR2 YNNKEL (reference sequence). CDR3 sequence reads: CASSLGRPTGELFF. The CDR3 DNA reads TGTGCCAGCAGCCTGGGAAGACCCACCGGGGAGCTGTTTTTT.

The chain is built from TRBV4-1 and TRBJ1-3; no clear D. V lost 4 bases, J lost 3 bases, and 16 bases lay in between. The V gene's germline CDR1 is MGHRA and CDR2 YSYEKL. CDR3 size: 16 residues. The CDR3 sequence: CASSLSGRADGNTIYF. CDR3 DNA: TGCGCCAGCAGCCTCAGCGGTAGGGCAGATGGAAACACCATATATTTT.

This chain connects TRBV12-3 or TRBV12-4 to TRBJ2-1; 7 nucleotides match TRBD2. J was trimmed by 8 bases and V by 4 bases; bases with no gene match: 5. This CDR3 has 13 residues. CDR3 DNA: TGTGCCAGCAGTTATCCGGGAGGCTATGAGCAGTTCTTC. Amino acids: CASSYPGGYEQFF.

The chain links TRBV6-6 to TRBJ2-3; D is unresolved. The CDR3 loop spans 14 amino acids. The germline CDR1 and CDR2 sequences are MNHNY and SVGAGI (reference sequence). V lost 7 bases to trimming and J lost 0 bases, with 11 bases between them. Here the CDR3 reads CASTRVGSTDTQYF. DNA of the CDR3: TGTGCCAGCACTCGGGTCGGGAGCACAGATACGCAGTATTTT.

The chain uses TRBV10-3 and TRBJ1-1; TRBD1 might be the D (6 bases). The CDR3 length is 14 residues. Germline CDR1 ENHRY, CDR2 SYGVKD. Trimming took off 2 bases at V and 7 bases at J, with 14 bases between the two ends. CDR3 in amino acids: CAISEDLDRDEAFF. The CDR3 region has the DNA TGTGCCATCAGTGAGGACTTGGACAGAGATGAAGCTTTCTTT.

This clonotype was counted only a few times. The rearrangement joins TRBV24-1 to TRBJ2-1; a possible D gene is TRBD2 (5 bases). This CDR3 is built from 14 residues. V was pared by 3 bases and J by 9 bases, with 14 bases between. Germline V gives CDR1 KGHDR, CDR2 SFDVKD. CDR3 amino acids: CATSDGSGSSEQFF. For the CDR3, the DNA is TGTGCCACCAGTGATGGGTCTGGGAGCAGTGAGCAGTTCTTC.

The chain couples TRBV12-2 to TRBJ2-2; no check of the table's D call, TRBD1, against the DNA was made. TRBV12-2 corresponds to a pseudogene. The length of the CDR3 is 17 residues. The CDR3 sequence: CASRPESGGMNTGELFF. In DNA, the CDR3 is TGTGCAAGTCGCCCCGAGTCGGGGGGCATGAACACCGGGGAGCTGTTTTTT.

V and J are TRBV6-4 and TRBJ2-5; 10 bases are a match to TRBD2. The CDR3 spans 16 residues. With V trimmed by 10 bases and J by 4 bases, 15 bases remained unmatched. CDR1 MRHNA and CDR2 SNTAGT come from the germline V gene. The CDR3 bases are TGTGCCATCGAACGTTGGGCTAGCGGGAGTCGAGAGACCCAGTACTTC. Encoded protein: CAIERWASGSRETQYF.

This clonotype has a handful of counts. V gene TRBV18 combines with J gene TRBJ2-7, with D tentatively TRBD1 (6 bases). The V gene's germline CDR1 is KGHSH and CDR2 LQKENI. There are 13 residues in the CDR3. Trimming stripped 6 bases from V and 5 bases from J, with 14 bases between. CDR3 residues: CASSPTGTDEQYF. The CDR3 DNA reads TGTGCCAGCTCCCCCACAGGGACCGACGAGCAGTACTTC.

In its sample, this clonotype was seen a few times. The chain combines TRBV12-3 or TRBV12-4 with TRBJ1-1, with D possibly matching TRBD1 (6 bases). This CDR3 has 15 residues. Trimming cost V 4 bases and J 3 bases, with 15 bases left between them. The CDR3: CASSWGGHKDTEAFF. DNA for the CDR3: TGTGCCAGCAGTTGGGGGGGCCATAAAGACACTGAAGCTTTCTTT.

The chain recombines TRBV6-6 with TRBJ1-1, with D unclear. V was trimmed by 6 bases and J by 4 bases, leaving 12 bases between them. Germline V CDR1 and CDR2: MNHNY, SVGAGI (reference sequence). The CDR3 consists of 13 residues. DNA of the CDR3: TGTGCCAGCAGCAACAGTCAGAGCACTGAAGCTTTCTTT. It codes for CASSNSQSTEAFF.

There are a few counts of this clonotype. The V call is TRBV9, the J call TRBJ2-3; 7 bases match TRBD1. Germline V gene data show CDR1 as SGDLS and CDR2 as YYNGEE. The CDR3 contains 14 residues. V lost 7 bases and J lost 2; bases outside the gene matches: 7. CDR3 protein: CASGTGQYTDTQYF. In DNA form, the CDR3 reads TGTGCCAGCGGGACGGGACAGTACACAGATACGCAGTATTTT.

The gene calls are TRBV6-1 and TRBJ2-6; possibly TRBD1 or TRBD2 for D (5 bases each). This CDR3 has 18 residues. Trimming removed 8 bases from V and 2 bases from J, with 22 bases in between. The germline gives CDR1 MNHNS, CDR2 SASEGT. CDR3 DNA: TGTGCCAGCCACGTGGGATGGGAGACAGTTGCTGGGGCCAACGTCCTGACTTTC. The encoded protein is CASHVGWETVAGANVLTF.

This clonotype was detected only a few times. An end of the junction does not agree with germline; a read error may underlie this. V and J are TRBV29-1 and TRBJ2-6; D is uncertain. CDR3 length equals 13 residues. The germline V gene encodes CDR1 SQVTM and CDR2 ANQGSEA. This CDR3 reads CSVGITGANVLTF. CDR3 bases: TGCAGCGTCGGAATAACTGGAGCCAACGTCCTGACTTTC.